This TCR beta chain was recovered during a study of shared clonotypes between healthy human individuals. The germline V gene encodes CDR1 SGHDT and CDR2 YYEEEE. Trimming removed 7 bases from V and 5 bases from J; junction bases left unmatched: 9. This CDR3 is built from 15 residues. Using immunoSEQ multiplex PCR, the repertoire was profiled, and TCRdb retains in-frame clones only, with some absent. The data contain approximately 2.1 million clones, just over 90% of them seen just once; the ten biggest clones take up 0.35% to 0.5%. This chain uses TRBV5-6 with TRBJ2-3; 11 positions agree with TRBD2. Sequenced input: naive CD4+ T cells from PBMCs. Subset noted: CD45RA+ positively selected. The receptor was derived from a man between 18 and 35 years old in good health. Some clones in this sample may be carry-over from other donors' samples. Written as DNA, the CDR3 is TGTGCCAGCGCAGATACTAGCGGGAGTCTAGATACGCAGTATTTT. The encoded protein is CASADTSGSLDTQYF.